These T cell receptor beta chains were read from a single sample in a study of blood T cell repertoires in COVID-19. Sequenced by immunoSEQ multiplex PCR; TCRdb stores in-frame clones only, minus some. The repertoire holds 150,000 to 200,000 clones, with under 90% as singletons. Sequencing was done on a sample of peripheral blood. The receptor source for this set is a person aged 70 to 85 with COVID-19, enrolled during active disease. Both conserved end residues are part of each CDR3. D genes are given only for firm matches. The size of a clone is reported for some rows only, either as once, few or many, or as a class for expanded clones.

j_gene	v_gene	d_gene	abundance	CDR3aa	CDR3nt
TRBJ1-5	TRBV7-2	.	.	CASSLGGTRQPQHF	TGTGCCAGCAGCTTGGGGGGGACTCGTCAGCCCCAGCATTTT
TRBJ1-3	TRBV3-1/TRBV3-2	.	.	CASSQGPISGNTIYF	TGTGCCAGCAGCCAAGGTCCAATCTCTGGAAACACCATATATTTT
TRBJ2-5	TRBV11-1	TRBD2	.	CASSFLTSGGETQYF	TGTGCCAGCAGCTTTTTGACCAGCGGGGGAGAGACCCAGTACTTC
TRBJ1-1	TRBV24-1	.	once	CATSDGGRGGTEAFF	TGTGCCACCAGTGACGGAGGACGCGGAGGAACTGAAGCTTTCTTT
TRBJ1-2	TRBV6-5	TRBD1	.	CASSQTGVGYTF	TGTGCCAGCAGCCAGACAGGGGTCGGCTACACCTTC
TRBJ2-3	TRBV5-4	TRBD1	.	CASSGFPRGTGTDTQYF	TGTGCCAGCAGCGGATTCCCCAGGGGGACGGGCACAGATACGCAGTATTTT
TRBJ1-1	TRBV6-5	.	.	CASSDSLEEAFF	TGTGCCAGCAGTGACTCTCTTGAGGAAGCTTTCTTT
TRBJ2-2	TRBV7-2	.	.	CASSPRQIGNTGELFF	TGTGCCAGCAGCCCCCGACAGATAGGCAACACCGGGGAGCTGTTTTTT
TRBJ2-5	TRBV6-1	.	.	CASSEVGGLGVGFLETQYF	.
TRBJ1-2	TRBV28	TRBD1	.	CASSPGTGVKGYTF	TGTGCCAGCAGCCCCGGGACAGGGGTTAAGGGCTACACCTTC
TRBJ2-1	TRBV30	TRBD2	few	CASPGRASGSGEQFF	TGTGCCTCGCCCGGGAGGGCTAGCGGGAGCGGTGAGCAGTTCTTC
TRBJ2-7	TRBV5-4	.	few	CASSYQTVGWGEQYF	TGTGCCAGCAGTTACCAGACAGTCGGTTGGGGCGAGCAGTACTTC
TRBJ2-7	TRBV19	.	.	CASSSPGYSYEQYF	TGTGCCAGTAGTTCCCCGGGTTACTCCTACGAGCAGTACTTC
TRBJ1-1	TRBV7-6	TRBD1	once	CASSGYGTENTEAFF	TGTGCCAGCAGCGGGTATGGGACAGAAAACACTGAAGCTTTCTTT
TRBJ2-3	TRBV25-1	TRBD2	once	CASSEKTSGAIHTDTQYF	TGTGCCAGCAGTGAAAAAACTAGCGGGGCCATTCACACAGATACGCAGTATTTT
TRBJ1-6	TRBV28	.	.	CASSLGGPNSPLHF	TGTGCCAGCAGCTTGGGGGGGCCAAATTCACCCCTCCACTTT
TRBJ2-7	TRBV3-1/TRBV3-2	.	.	CASSQSHEQYF	TGTGCCAGCAGCCAAAGCCACGAGCAGTACTTC
TRBJ2-1	TRBV27	TRBD1	.	CASSRTGVDNEQFF	TGTGCCAGCAGCCGGACAGGGGTGGACAATGAGCAGTTCTTC
TRBJ2-2	TRBV7-2	.	.	CASSLDWGVLGELFF	TGTGCCAGCAGCTTAGATTGGGGGGTCTTGGGGGAGCTGTTTTTT
TRBJ2-7	TRBV9	.	.	CASSGGRNVTSYEQYF	TGTGCCAGCAGCGGAGGGCGGAACGTAACTTCCTACGAGCAGTACTTC
TRBJ2-1	TRBV2	TRBD2	.	CASSILAGGHNEQFF	TGTGCCAGCAGTATACTAGCGGGGGGGCACAATGAGCAGTTCTTC
TRBJ1-6	TRBV3-1/TRBV3-2	TRBD1	.	CASSRGQGAIPLHF	TGTGCCAGCAGCCGGGGACAGGGGGCTATACCCCTCCACTTT
TRBJ1-1	TRBV5-1	TRBD1	.	CASSTTGGWTEAFF	TGCGCCAGCAGCACGACAGGGGGCTGGACTGAAGCTTTCTTT
TRBJ2-2	TRBV5-1	TRBD1	once	CASSSRQGGGELFF	TGCGCCAGCAGCTCGAGACAGGGTGGCGGGGAGCTGTTTTTT
TRBJ2-5	TRBV18	TRBD1	.	CASSPRLGQGSETQYF	TGTGCCAGCTCACCACGGTTGGGACAGGGGAGTGAGACCCAGTACTTC
TRBJ2-5	TRBV18	.	.	CASSQVGGRETQYF	TGTGCCAGCTCACAAGTCGGGGGTAGAGAGACCCAGTACTTC
TRBJ1-2	TRBV9	TRBD1	.	CASSVDRGPGYTF	TGTGCCAGCAGCGTAGACAGGGGGCCTGGCTACACCTTC
TRBJ1-1	TRBV6-1	TRBD1	.	CASSEGQEATEAFF	TGTGCCAGCAGCGAAGGACAGGAGGCCACTGAAGCTTTCTTT
TRBJ2-1	TRBV4-3	TRBD2	.	CASSQDTGTTGHEQFF	TGCGCCAGCAGCCAAGATACCGGGACTACGGGCCATGAGCAGTTCTTC
TRBJ2-1	TRBV24-1	TRBD1	few	CATSERTGTGNNEQFF	TGTGCCACCAGTGAAAGAACCGGGACAGGGAACAATGAGCAGTTCTTC
TRBJ1-1	TRBV18	.	.	CASHGQILSGTEAFF	TGTGCCAGCCATGGACAAATCTTATCAGGCACTGAAGCTTTCTTT
TRBJ2-1	TRBV29-1	.	.	CSVEGPGESYNEQFF	TGCAGCGTTGAAGGGCCGGGAGAAAGCTACAATGAGCAGTTCTTC
TRBJ2-5	TRBV7-9	TRBD2	.	CASSTMASGIETQYF	TGTGCCAGCAGCACCATGGCTAGCGGGATTGAGACCCAGTACTTC
TRBJ2-7	TRBV20-1	.	.	CSAGAGLSQYF	TGCAGTGCTGGCGCTGGACTGTCACAGTACTTC
TRBJ1-1	TRBV28	.	few	CASSFRRSEAFF	TGTGCCAGCAGTTTCCGCAGGTCTGAAGCTTTCTTT
TRBJ1-4	TRBV9	TRBD1	.	CASSGRQGTNEKLFF	TGTGCCAGCAGCGGGCGACAGGGAACTAATGAAAAACTGTTTTTT
TRBJ2-7	TRBV7-3	TRBD1	.	CASSLSQGQSVYF	TGTGCCAGCAGCTTGTCCCAGGGACAGTCAGTGTACTTC
TRBJ1-1	TRBV6-5	TRBD1	.	CASSYETGYTEAFF	TGTGCCAGCAGTTACGAGACAGGGTACACTGAAGCTTTCTTT
TRBJ1-6	TRBV27	TRBD1	.	CASSLEDRGNSPLHF	TGTGCCAGCAGTTTAGAGGACAGGGGAAATTCACCCCTCCACTTT
TRBJ2-3	TRBV11-2	.	.	CASGLWGPDTQYF	TGTGCCAGCGGACTTTGGGGGCCAGATACGCAGTATTTT